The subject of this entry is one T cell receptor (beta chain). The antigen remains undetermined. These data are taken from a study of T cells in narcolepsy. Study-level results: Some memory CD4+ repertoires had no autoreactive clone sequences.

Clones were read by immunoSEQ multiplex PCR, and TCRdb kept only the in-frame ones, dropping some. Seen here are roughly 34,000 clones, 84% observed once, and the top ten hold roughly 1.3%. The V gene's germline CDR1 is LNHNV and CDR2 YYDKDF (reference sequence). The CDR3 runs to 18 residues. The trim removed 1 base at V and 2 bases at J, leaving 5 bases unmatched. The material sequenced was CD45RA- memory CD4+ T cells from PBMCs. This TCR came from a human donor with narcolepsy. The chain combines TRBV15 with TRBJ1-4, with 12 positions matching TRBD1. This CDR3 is CATSRAGQGASTNEKLFF. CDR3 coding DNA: TGTGCCACCAGCAGAGCGGGACAGGGGGCCAGCACTAATGAAAAACTGTTTTTT.